This is a list of T cell receptor beta chains from one sample in a study of regulatory T cells in long-lasting Graves disease. Each CDR3 protein gets one entry after TCRdb re-called the multiplex PCR reads with MiXCR. Found here are under 450,000 distinct CDR3 sequences, over 9.5% of them singletons; the top ten hold under 20%. The sample also formed part of further work on T cells in Graves' hyperthyroidism and ophthalmopathy.

The material was peripheral blood mononuclear cells (PBMCs), obtained at new diagnosis, from a patient treated with antithyroid drugs. The receptors stem from a woman aged 18-29 years with Graves disease. Both conserved end residues are part of each CDR3. D genes are given only for firm matches. Expanded clones are given a class, and other clones once, few, many or no size at all.

.,TRBV19,TRBJ2-7,.,TGTGCCAGTAGTATTTCGGGGGATACCCTCCACGAGCAGTACTTC,CASSISGDTLHEQYF
.,TRBV9,TRBJ2-1,many,TGTGCCAGCAGCGAGGGGGGGTCTGATGGTGAGCAGTTCTTC,CASSEGGSDGEQFF
.,TRBV15,TRBJ1-5,few,TGTGCCACCATCCCCGGGGGGACCACCTCGAGCAATCAGCCCCAGCATTTT,CATIPGGTTSSNQPQHF
TRBD1,TRBV12-3/TRBV12-4,TRBJ1-2,many,TGTGCCAGCAGTTCGGACAGGTCGGGGCTTTATGGCTACACCTTC,CASSSDRSGLYGYTF
.,TRBV7-9,TRBJ1-2,.,TGTGCCAGCAGCTTAGCGGACGTAGTTAACTATGGCTACACCTTC,CASSLADVVNYGYTF
.,TRBV2,TRBJ1-6,many,TGTGCCAGCAGGGGGGTTATGGGGCAAGCCCTCCACTTT,CASRGVMGQALHF
TRBD1,TRBV12-3/TRBV12-4,TRBJ2-1,many,TGTGCCAGCAGTGACAGGGAGAGCTCCTACAATGAGCAGTTCTTC,CASSDRESSYNEQFF
.,TRBV28,TRBJ2-7,.,TGTGCCATAGGGATCGGGGGCAACCTTGCCCACGAGCAGTACTTC,CAIGIGGNLAHEQYF
TRBD2,TRBV20-1,TRBJ2-7,.,TGCAGTGCTAGGGCCCGACTAGCAGGAGTCCTACTAGGGGAGCAGTACTTC,CSARARLAGVLLGEQYF
.,TRBV6-4,TRBJ2-1,few,TGTGCCAGCAGGGATAGCGGAGAGGGGAATGAGCAGTTCTTC,CASRDSGEGNEQFF
TRBD1,TRBV27,TRBJ2-1,.,TGTGCCAGCAGTTTAAGGGACAGGGGTGAAAATGAGCAGTTCTTC,CASSLRDRGENEQFF
.,TRBV5-4,TRBJ1-1,many,TGTGCCAGCAGCTCGGTACAGGGCGGTAACACTGAAGCTTTCTTT,CASSSVQGGNTEAFF
.,TRBV29-1,TRBJ1-4,many,TGCAGCGTTGGGGGGACCGCAACTAATGAAAAACTGTTTTTT,CSVGGTATNEKLFF
TRBD1,TRBV2,TRBJ1-5,many,TGTGCCAGCAGTCGGGACAGACATAGCAATCAGCCCCAGCATTTT,CASSRDRHSNQPQHF
.,TRBV20-1,TRBJ2-3,few,TGCAGCGCCCGAGGGCAGATGTACACAGATACGCAGTATTTT,CSARGQMYTDTQYF
.,TRBV29-1,TRBJ2-2,few,TGCAGCGTAGGGATTCTTCAGGGAAACACCGGGGAGCTGTTTTTT,CSVGILQGNTGELFF
.,TRBV10-3,TRBJ1-1,many,TGTGCCATCAGTGAGTCGACACAGGGGAACACTGAAGCTTTCTTT,CAISESTQGNTEAFF
.,TRBV11-1,TRBJ2-1,many,TGTGCCAGCAGCTTACTTTACTCTGAGCAGTTCTTC,CASSLLYSEQFF